These 22 T cell receptor beta chains were all obtained from the same sample, sequenced in a study of cytomegalovirus exposure and HLA in healthy donors. A multiplex PCR was run with 60 Vbeta primers and 13 Jbeta primers. TCRdb keeps only in-frame clones here, not all; method: immunoSEQ multiplex PCR. Among approximately 160,000 clones, over 60% were seen once, and the ten largest hold 0.55% to 0.8%. Sequencing was carried out using PBMCs. These receptors were collected from a male donor in good health and CMV-seronegative.

The J gene is TRBJ2-3, the V gene TRBV11-3, with 11 bases aligning to TRBD2. With V trimmed by 5 bases and J by 1 base, 2 bases remained unmatched. The germline gives CDR1 SGHNT, CDR2 YENEEA. The CDR3 runs 15 residues. The CDR3 DNA sequence: TGTGCCAGCAGCCTGACTAGCGGGGGCACAGATACGCAGTATTTT. Translation: CASSLTSGGTDTQYF. Supplemented by reference TRBV11-3 and TRBJ2-3, the full variable domain reads EAGVVQSPRYKIIEKKQPVAFWCNPISGHNTLYWYLQNLGQGPELLIRYENEEAVDDSQLPKDRFSAERLKGVDSTLKIQPAELGDSAVYLCASSLTSGGTDTQYFGPGTRLTVL.

V is TRBV5-1 and J is TRBJ2-7, with 8 bases aligning to TRBD1. CDR1 and CDR2 (germline): SGHRS, YFSETQ. Trimming at V came to 4 bases and at J to 3 bases, leaving 9 bases not matched to a gene. CDR3 length equals 15 residues. The CDR3 DNA follows: TGCGCCAGCAGCAATCAGGACAGGGCAGACTACGAGCAGTACTTC. Its protein product is CASSNQDRADYEQYF.

The V gene is TRBV14, the J gene TRBJ2-1, with 8 bases that match TRBD2. J was trimmed by 4 bases and V by 4 bases; bases with no gene match: 9. CDR1 SGHDN and CDR2 FVKESK come from the germline V gene. This CDR3 is built from 16 residues. The CDR3 protein is CASSPSWRGAYNEQFF. CDR3 coding DNA: TGTGCCAGCAGCCCCTCCTGGCGGGGGGCATACAATGAGCAGTTCTTC.

The gene calls are TRBV27 and TRBJ2-7; TRBD1 might be the D (5 bases). Germline V lookup: CDR1 MNHEY, CDR2 SMNVEV (reference sequence). The CDR3 covers 16 residues. V lost 1 base, J lost 3 bases, and 16 bases lay in between. CDR3 DNA sequence: TGTGCCAGCAGTTTATGGGGTGGCAGGGAATACTACGAGCAGTACTTC. Translation gives CASSLWGGREYYEQYF.

Comments on this clone: The junction differs from germline at one of its ends, possibly a read error. This chain joins TRBV15 and TRBJ2-5; 8 bases are shared with TRBD1. CDR3 length: 16 amino acids. Looked up from germline, CDR1 is LNHNV and CDR2 is YYDKDF (reference sequence). DNA of the CDR3: TGTGCCACCAGTAGAGATCGGACAGGGTCACAAGAGACCCAGTACTTC. This translates into CATSRDRTGSQETQYF.

This chain links TRBV28 with TRBJ2-1, with TRBD2 matching 7 bases. The germline V gene has CDR1 MDHEN and CDR2 SYDVKM. Unmatched junction bases numbered 4, after V lost 4 bases and J lost 4 bases. The CDR3 extends over 14 amino acids. CDR3 nucleotide sequence: TGTGCCAGCAGTTCCCCGGGACTATACAATGAGCAGTTCTTC. It encodes CASSSPGLYNEQFF.

This CDR3 reads CASSEWEGDSVRTEAFF. Here the CDR3 DNA reads TGTGCCAGCAGTGAATGGGAAGGGGACTCCGTAAGGACTGAAGCTTTCTTT. This chain links TRBV25-1 with TRBJ1-1, with D perhaps matching TRBD1 (5 bases). This CDR3 is built from 17 residues. V was trimmed by 1 base and J by 5 bases, leaving 20 bases between them. Germline loops: CDR1 MGHDK, CDR2 SYGVNS.

This clone has a single count. V is TRBV5-4 and J is TRBJ2-2; 8 nucleotides align to TRBD1. The V gene's germline CDR1 is SGHNT and CDR2 YYREEE (reference sequence). The CDR3 totals 15 residues. J gave up 5 bases and V 3 bases, and 6 bases lay outside the gene matches. CDR3 residues: CASSSRDRTTGELFF. The CDR3 DNA is TGTGCCAGCAGCTCTCGGGACAGGACGACCGGGGAGCTGTTTTTT.

This clone was detected only once. J is TRBJ2-2 and V is TRBV18, with D maybe TRBD2 (6 bases). The germline V gene encodes CDR1 KGHSH and CDR2 LQKENI. The CDR3 spans 14 residues. V lost 3 bases and J lost 4, with 9 bases in between. The CDR3: CASSPGGITGELFF. The CDR3 coding sequence is TGTGCCAGCTCACCGGGCGGGATCACCGGGGAGCTGTTTTTT.

The rearrangement joins TRBV5-1 to TRBJ1-2; a weak D match, TRBD1 (5 bases). The V end lost 0 bases, the J end lost 4 bases, and 10 bases lay between the germline ends. CDR3 length equals 14 residues. The germline V gene has CDR1 SGHRS and CDR2 YFSETQ. This CDR3 is CASSLAYGGYGYTF. CDR3 coding DNA: TGCGCCAGCAGCTTGGCCTACGGGGGCTATGGCTACACCTTC.

The chain couples TRBV4-1 to TRBJ1-1, with 8 bases lining up with TRBD1. Germline V gives CDR1 MGHRA, CDR2 YSYEKL. V lost 1 base, J lost 1 base, and 8 bases stayed unmatched. The CDR3 totals 17 residues. In DNA form, the CDR3 reads TGCGCCAGCAGCCAAGTTGGACAGGGTCGTTGGAACACTGAAGCTTTCTTT. Its protein product is CASSQVGQGRWNTEAFF.

As for this clone: The sample carries other DNA sequences with the same CDR3. This sequence joins TRBV18 and TRBJ2-5, with D unclear. CDR3 length: 14 residues. The germline CDR1 and CDR2 sequences are KGHSH and LQKENI. V was cut by 0 bases and J by 2 bases, with 7 bases left in between. The CDR3: CASSPPSLQETQYF. In nucleotides, the CDR3 is TGTGCCAGCTCACCACCGAGTTTACAAGAGACCCAGTACTTC.

The gene calls are TRBV30 and TRBJ2-5; 11 positions match TRBD2. Germline V gene sequence: CDR1 GTSNPN, CDR2 SVGIG (reference sequence). V was clipped by 0 bases and J by 2 bases; unmatched bases: 2. The CDR3 has 15 amino acids. CDR3 bases: TGTGCCTGGAGTGTACTAGCGGGGGCACAAGAGACCCAGTACTTC. As protein: CAWSVLAGAQETQYF.

The chain links TRBV6-1 to TRBJ2-7; a possible D gene is TRBD1 (6 bases). The CDR3 has 13 amino acids. The germline gives CDR1 MNHNS, CDR2 SASEGT. V was pared by 3 bases and J by 5 bases, with 11 bases between. CDR3 loop: CASSDDRFDEQYF. The CDR3 nucleotides are TGTGCCAGCAGTGATGACAGGTTCGACGAGCAGTACTTC.

This clone was seen a handful of times. The J gene is TRBJ1-1, the V gene TRBV18, with D unresolved. The CDR3 loop spans 13 amino acids. V shed 4 bases and J shed 4 bases, with 10 bases lying between them. The V gene's germline CDR1 is KGHSH and CDR2 LQKENI. The CDR3: CASSRMTPTEAFF. As DNA, the CDR3 is TGTGCCAGCTCACGAATGACACCCACTGAAGCTTTCTTT. Using reference TRBV18 and TRBJ1-1 for the parts outside the CDR3, the full variable domain is NAGVMQNPRHLVRRRGQEARLRCSPMKGHSHVYWYRQLPEEGLKFMVYLQKENIIDESGMPKERFSAEFPKEGPSILRIQQVVRGDSAAYFCASSRMTPTEAFFGQGTRLTVV.

J is TRBJ2-3 and V is TRBV14; TRBD2 matches at 13 bases. V shed 0 bases and J 5 bases; nucleotides not matched to a gene: 2. CDR3 length equals 16 residues. CDR1 is SGHDN and CDR2 is FVKESK in the germline V gene. The DNA for the CDR3 is TGTGCCAGCAGCCAAGATGGACTAGCGGGAGAAGATACGCAGTATTTT. The encoded protein is CASSQDGLAGEDTQYF. Complete variable domain (other parts from reference TRBV14 and TRBJ2-3): EAGVTQFPSHSVIEKGQTVTLRCDPISGHDNLYWYRRVMGKEIKFLLHFVKESKQDESGMPNNRFLAERTGGTYSTLKVQPAELEDSGVYFCASSQDGLAGEDTQYFGPGTRLTVL.

The chain recombines TRBV19 with TRBJ1-2; D call uncertain. V lost 3 bases, J lost 0 bases, and 11 bases lay in between. Germline loops: CDR1 LNHDA, CDR2 SQIVND (reference sequence). The CDR3 has 15 amino acids. The CDR3 reads CASSIVFRANYGYTF. Here the CDR3 DNA reads TGTGCCAGTAGTATTGTATTCCGGGCTAACTATGGCTACACCTTC.

This chain connects TRBV7-9 to TRBJ1-1; 8 bases align to TRBD1. CDR3 length equals 13 residues. Trimming cost V 5 bases and J 5 bases; bases outside gene matches: 4. Per the germline V gene, CDR1 is SEHNR and CDR2 is FQNEAQ (reference sequence). The CDR3 spells CASSPWTGTEAFF. CDR3 in DNA: TGTGCCAGCAGCCCTTGGACAGGGACTGAAGCTTTCTTT.

About this clone: At one boundary the junction diverges from the germline segment, which might be a read error. DNA for the CDR3: TGTGCCAACTCACCATCCTCGAGCAATTACGAGCAGTACTTC. It is translated as CANSPSSSNYEQYF. The V and J genes are TRBV18 and TRBJ2-7; D is uncertain. The CDR3 runs 14 residues. Germline-derived CDR1 and CDR2 are KGHSH and LQKENI. The full variable domain, with the rest looked up from reference TRBV18 and TRBJ2-7, is NAGVMQNPRHLVRRRGQEARLRCSPMKGHSHVYWYRQLPEEGLKFMVYLQKENIIDESGMPKERFSAEFPKEGPSILRIQQVVRGDSAAYFCANSPSSSNYEQYFGPGTRLTVT.

The rearrangement links TRBV19 to TRBJ1-3; D is unresolved. Germline V lookup: CDR1 LNHDA, CDR2 SQIVND (reference sequence). V lost 5 bases to trimming and J lost 4 bases, with 9 bases between them. The CDR3 covers 13 residues. The CDR3 nucleotides read TGTGCCAGTAGTGTTGACGGGGGAAACACCATATATTTT. Translation gives CASSVDGGNTIYF.

The chain is built from TRBV5-8 and TRBJ2-7, with 7 nucleotides matching TRBD2. The V segment lost 4 bases and the J segment 2 bases; nucleotides outside the gene matches: 15. The CDR3 runs to 17 residues. CDR1 and CDR2 from the germline V gene are SGHTS and YDEGEE. The CDR3 reads CASSPSRDYLAPYEQYF. The CDR3 nucleotides read TGTGCCAGCAGCCCGTCCCGGGACTATTTAGCCCCCTACGAGCAGTACTTC.

This chain connects TRBV19 to TRBJ2-7; 8 bases line up with TRBD1. Trimming cost V 6 bases and J 4 bases; bases outside gene matches: 5. Per germline, CDR1 LNHDA and CDR2 SQIVND (reference sequence). The CDR3 runs to 13 residues. As DNA, the CDR3 is TGTGCCAGTAGGGGGACAGGAGGATACGAGCAGTACTTC. It translates to CASRGTGGYEQYF.